This T cell receptor (beta chain) comes out of a study of prognosis after radiotherapy for stage I lung cancer. Amplicons of TCR beta CDR3 were generated from genomic DNA by two-round multiplex PCR. First-round PCR, the initial amplification, used primers specific to each TRBV and TRBJ gene. TCRdb called the multiplex PCR reads again in MiXCR, with one record for every CDR3 protein. The repertoire has fewer than 40,000 distinct CDR3 sequences, 48% of them found once; the top ten carry about 15%. This clonotype was found a few times. A much larger clonotype is one base distant, so this may be a read error. This CDR3 has 11 amino acids. Germline V lookup: CDR1 LGHDT, CDR2 YNNKEL (reference sequence).

This chain uses TRBV3-1 with TRBJ2-7; possible D gene TRBD2, 5 bases. This specimen was PBMCs, taken before or after stereotactic body radiation therapy (not recorded which). The receptor's source is a donor aged 50 or older with non-small cell lung cancer. The DNA for the CDR3 is TGTGCCATCAGCCCTGGGCTAGCCCTCTTTTTC. It translates to CAISPGLALFF.